This TCR beta chain was obtained from a study of T cell responses to AZD1222 COVID-19 vaccine. The study's findings and limits: Elevations in Spike-specific TCR breadth and depth followed administration of two AZD1222 doses. Regions 160-218 and 743-854 held dominance among vaccine-associated CD4 TCRs, which spanned spike. Among the donors, most were white British and more were female, and clonal diversity was possibly underestimated.

TCRdb's copy holds only in-frame clones and misses some; the assay was immunoSEQ multiplex PCR. The table includes about 120,000 clones, 75% to 90% detected once. The germline V gene encodes CDR1 LGHNA and CDR2 YNFKEQ. The CDR3 totals 18 residues. The junction had 8 bases not matched to a gene; V was cut back by 0 bases and J by 2 bases. As concerns this clone: What it binds is not known.

Specimen: peripheral blood, collected on day 0 of MenACWY control vaccination. The chain uses TRBV4-2 and TRBJ2-3; TRBD2 aligns across 10 bases. This clonotype was obtained from an adult in good health. CDR3 residues: CASSQELERGGNTDTQYF. The CDR3 DNA reads as TGTGCCAGCAGCCAAGAGTTGGAGCGGGGGGGGAACACAGATACGCAGTATTTT.